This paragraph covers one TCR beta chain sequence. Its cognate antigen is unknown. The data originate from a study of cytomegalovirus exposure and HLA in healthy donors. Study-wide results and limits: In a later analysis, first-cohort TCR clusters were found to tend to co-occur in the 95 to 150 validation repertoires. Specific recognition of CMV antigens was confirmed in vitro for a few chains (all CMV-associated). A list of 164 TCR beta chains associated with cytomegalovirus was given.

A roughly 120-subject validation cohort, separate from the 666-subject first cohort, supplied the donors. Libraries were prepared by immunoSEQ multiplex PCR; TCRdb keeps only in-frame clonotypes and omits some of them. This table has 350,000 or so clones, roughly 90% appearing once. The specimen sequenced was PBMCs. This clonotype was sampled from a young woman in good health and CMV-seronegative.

The CDR3: CAWSDWGSDTQYF. For the CDR3, the DNA is TGTGCCTGGAGTGACTGGGGCTCAGATACGCAGTATTTT. The genes are TRBV30 and TRBJ2-3; D may be TRBD1 (5 bases). V lost 1 base and J 4 bases, leaving 9 bases between the germline ends. Looked up from germline, CDR1 is GTSNPN and CDR2 is SVGIG (reference sequence). This CDR3 comprises 13 residues.